The 15 T cell receptor beta chains reported below all come from one sample, sequenced in a study of T cell repertoires in cytomegalovirus infection. No antigen is known for these receptors. MiXCR, applied by TCRdb to the reads, yields one record per CDR3 protein. The sample holds under 150,000 distinct CDR3 sequences; roughly 30% are singletons and the top ten take 35% to 50%. The material was CD8+ T cells from cultured PBMCs, obtained from culture after CMV antigen stimulation. The receptors originated from a human donor in good health (CMV status not recorded). Some clones in this sample may be carry-over from other donors' samples.

The sample holds many counts of this clonotype. The chain is built from TRBV2 and TRBJ1-6; 11 bases align to TRBD1. V shed 6 bases and J 9 bases; nucleotides not matched to a gene: 13. Germline V gives CDR1 SNHLY, CDR2 FYNNEI. The length of the CDR3 is 17 residues. The CDR3 is CASRGRTGGAFSSPLHF. The DNA for the CDR3 is TGTGCCAGCAGGGGTAGGACAGGGGGCGCGTTTAGTTCACCCCTCCACTTT.

This clonotype was detected ten times or more. This sequence joins TRBV7-6 and TRBJ2-3; 7 bases are a match to TRBD2. The CDR3 has 19 residues. From germline, CDR1 is SGHVS and CDR2 FNYEAQ. The junction had 15 bases not matched to a gene; V was cut back by 3 bases and J by 0 bases. CDR3 loop: CASSFPRDLREASTDTQYF. The CDR3, as DNA: TGTGCCAGCAGCTTCCCCAGGGATCTCCGGGAGGCCAGCACAGATACGCAGTATTTT.

This clonotype was recorded at least ten times. The chain links TRBV7-9 to TRBJ2-1, with D maybe TRBD1 (5 bases). Germline V gives CDR1 SEHNR, CDR2 FQNEAQ (reference sequence). The CDR3 sequence is 16 residues long. With 4 bases removed from V and 3 bases from J, the gap between germline ends came to 16 bases. CDR3 in amino acids: CASSSTSGADYNEQFF. Written as DNA, the CDR3 is TGTGCCAGCAGCTCCACGTCTGGGGCCGACTACAATGAGCAGTTCTTC.

The chain employs TRBV6-2 or TRBV6-3 and TRBJ2-1, with 10 bases that match TRBD2. The trim removed 4 bases at V and 7 bases at J, leaving 4 bases unmatched. The CDR3 sequence is 14 residues long. CDR1 and CDR2 (germline): MNHEY, SVGEGT. CDR3 sequence reads: CASSSLAGVNEQFF. The CDR3 nucleotides read TGTGCCAGCAGTTCGCTAGCGGGGGTAAATGAGCAGTTCTTC.

This chain connects TRBV5-1 to TRBJ2-7; weak D call: TRBD1 (6 bases). Per germline, CDR1 SGHRS and CDR2 YFSETQ. The CDR3 loop spans 17 amino acids. V lost 3 bases to trimming and J lost 1 base, with 20 bases between them. The CDR3 DNA is TGCGCCAGCAGCTGTCCCCCCGGACAGCCTAATTCCTACGAGCAGTACTTC. Translation: CASSCPPGQPNSYEQYF. Full variable domain (outside the CDR3, taken from reference TRBV5-1 and TRBJ2-7): KAGVTQTPRYLIKTRGQQVTLSCSPISGHRSVSWYQQTPGQGLQFLFEYFSETQRNKGNFPGRFSGRQFSNSRSEMNVSTLELGDSALYLCASSCPPGQPNSYEQYFGPGTRLTVT.

J is TRBJ2-7 and V is TRBV6-2 or TRBV6-3, with 8 bases identical to TRBD2. CDR3 length: 15 amino acids. Germline assignment: CDR1 MNHEY and CDR2 SVGEGT. The ends lost 0 bases at V and 3 bases at J; junction bases unmatched: 4. The CDR3 sequence is CASSYSSGVVYEQYF. CDR3 bases: TGTGCCAGCAGTTACTCTAGCGGGGTGGTCTACGAGCAGTACTTC.

In its sample, this clonotype was seen once. The rearrangement joins TRBV9 to TRBJ2-2; D is unclear. The CDR3 runs 18 residues. Per the germline V gene, CDR1 is SGDLS and CDR2 is YYNGEE. The V end lost 1 base, the J end lost 0 bases, and 16 bases lay between the germline ends. The CDR3 is CASSVSVSGQPNTGELFF. DNA for the CDR3: TGTGCCAGCAGCGTAAGTGTTTCGGGCCAGCCGAACACCGGGGAGCTGTTTTTT.

CDR3 nucleotides: TGTGCCATCAGTGGACAGTTCGGGAACTATGGCTACACCTTC. Translated: CAISGQFGNYGYTF. The chain joins TRBV10-3 to TRBJ1-2; tentatively, D is TRBD1 (5 bases). The germline V gene encodes CDR1 ENHRY and CDR2 SYGVKD. V gave up 4 bases and J gave up 2 bases, with 11 bases separating them. CDR3 length equals 14 residues.

The genes are TRBV6-5 and TRBJ1-1; the match to TRBD1 covers 8 bases. The CDR3 totals 15 residues. The germline V gene has CDR1 MNHEY and CDR2 SVGAGI. V shed 0 bases and J 1 base; nucleotides not matched to a gene: 1. The CDR3 is CASSYSGTGNTEAFF. DNA for the CDR3: TGTGCCAGCAGTTACTCCGGGACAGGGAACACTGAAGCTTTCTTT.

In regard to this clonotype: The germline gene is not matched at one end of the junction; a read error may be the cause. The CDR3 loop reads CVSSHRRLAGEHNEQFF. The CDR3 DNA follows: TGTGTCAGCAGCCACCGCAGATTAGCGGGGGAGCACAATGAGCAGTTCTTC. This chain uses TRBV7-9 with TRBJ2-1, with TRBD2 matching over 9 bases. Germline lookup yields CDR1 SEHNR and CDR2 FQNEAQ (reference sequence). The CDR3 totals 17 residues.

The genes are TRBV6-2 or TRBV6-3 and TRBJ1-1; D gene ambiguous. The V gene lost 7 bases and the J gene lost 4 bases, with 19 bases spanning the gap. CDR3 length: 15 residues. Germline assignment: CDR1 MNHEY and CDR2 SVGEGT. CDR3 loop: CASTPGRERATEAFF. The CDR3 DNA reads as TGTGCCAGCACCCCCGGGAGGGAGAGGGCCACTGAAGCTTTCTTT.

This clonotype occurred many times. The rearrangement links TRBV27 to TRBJ1-3, with D perhaps TRBD1 (5 bases). Looked up from germline, CDR1 is MNHEY and CDR2 is SMNVEV (reference sequence). Trimming removed 5 bases from V and 0 bases from J, with 14 bases in between. This CDR3 is 16 amino acids long. The CDR3 loop reads CASSPVTGNSGNTIYF. The CDR3 DNA reads TGTGCCAGCAGTCCGGTAACAGGAAACTCTGGAAACACCATATATTTT.

This chain connects TRBV7-1 to TRBJ2-1, with D perhaps given as TRBD1 or TRBD2 (5 bases each). TRBV7-1 qualifies as an ORF whose function is uncertain. V was trimmed by 6 bases and J by 8 bases, leaving 14 bases between them. This CDR3 has 13 residues. The CDR3 is CASRSGAGDEQFF. DNA of the CDR3: TGTGCCAGCAGAAGTGGGGCCGGGGATGAGCAGTTCTTC.

V gene TRBV5-5 combines with J gene TRBJ2-5, with 8 bases lining up with TRBD1. After removal of 4 bases from V and 2 bases from J, the junction contained 7 bases not matched to a gene. CDR1 and CDR2 (germline): SGHKS, YYEKEE (reference sequence). The CDR3 has 15 amino acids. The CDR3 sequence is CASSPGTGQQETQYF. CDR3 in DNA: TGTGCCAGCAGCCCCGGGACAGGACAACAAGAGACCCAGTACTTC.

V usage is TRBV4-1 and J usage is TRBJ1-4; D is possibly TRBD1 (5 bases). The germline CDR1 and CDR2 sequences are MGHRA and YSYEKL. There are 16 residues in the CDR3. The V gene lost 3 bases and the J gene lost 4 bases, with 15 bases spanning the gap. The CDR3 protein is CASSHVTGYDNEKLFF. DNA of the CDR3: TGCGCCAGCAGCCATGTTACAGGATATGATAATGAAAAACTGTTTTTT.